The 25 T cell receptor beta chains below come from one sample, sequenced in a study of blood T cell repertoires in COVID-19. Some clones are missing from TCRdb's copy, which holds only in-frame ones; the method was immunoSEQ multiplex PCR. Among 300,000 to 400,000 clones listed, over 80% were seen once. Sequenced material: peripheral blood. These receptors were collected from a man aged 25 to 40 with COVID-19, enrolled during active disease.

The chain employs TRBV7-9 and TRBJ1-2, with 11 bases aligning to TRBD1. Germline V gene sequence: CDR1 SEHNR, CDR2 FQNEAQ (reference sequence). The length of the CDR3 is 15 residues. Trimming took 6 bases from V and 8 from J; bases not matched to a gene: 11. The CDR3 region is CASRNRTGGEWGYTF. In DNA form, the CDR3 reads TGTGCCAGCAGGAACCGGACAGGGGGCGAGTGGGGCTACACCTTC.

This clone was picked up one time. V gene TRBV7-8 combines with J gene TRBJ1-1; maybe TRBD1 (5 bases). This CDR3 has 17 amino acids. Germline V gene lookup returns CDR1 SGHVS and CDR2 FQNEAQ. The V end was cut by 1 base, the J end by 1 base, with 16 bases between. CDR3 in DNA: TGTGCCAGCAGCTTAGTCCCGGGACTTCTAAGGAACACTGAAGCTTTCTTT. As protein: CASSLVPGLLRNTEAFF. Together with reference TRBV7-8 and TRBJ1-1, the CDR3 gives the full variable domain: GAGVSQSPRYKVAKRGQDVALRCDPISGHVSLFWYQQALGQGPEFLTYFQNEAQLDKSGLPSDRFFAERPEGSVSTLKIQRTQQEDSAVYLCASSLVPGLLRNTEAFFGQGTRLTVV.

The V and J genes are TRBV5-1 and TRBJ2-3; the match to TRBD2 covers 11 bases. V dropped 0 bases and J dropped 4; count of bases not matched to a gene: 4. Germline loops: CDR1 SGHRS, CDR2 YFSETQ. This CDR3 has 16 amino acids. The CDR3: CASSLVAGGIPDTQYF. CDR3 in DNA: TGCGCCAGCAGCTTGGTAGCGGGAGGGATACCAGATACGCAGTATTTT.

The genes are TRBV7-9 and TRBJ2-5; 9 bases align to TRBD1. The CDR3 spans 16 residues. Looked up from germline, CDR1 is SEHNR and CDR2 is FQNEAQ (reference sequence). Trimming removed 5 bases from V and 4 bases from J; junction bases left unmatched: 11. This CDR3 reads CASSPRDRADSETQYF. DNA for the CDR3: TGTGCCAGCAGCCCAAGGGACAGGGCGGACTCAGAGACCCAGTACTTC.

This chain links TRBV20-1 with TRBJ2-1; D ambiguous. The CDR3 sequence is 11 residues long. V dropped 6 bases and J dropped 7 bases, with 10 bases sitting between them. Per germline, CDR1 DFQATT and CDR2 SNEGSKA (reference sequence). CDR3 region: CSAVARNEQFF. The CDR3 DNA sequence: TGCAGTGCAGTCGCTAGAAATGAGCAGTTCTTC.

The chain is built from TRBV25-1 and TRBJ2-5; 8 bases align to TRBD1. V gave up 3 bases and J gave up 0 bases; unmatched junction bases: 6. The CDR3 extends over 16 amino acids. Looked up from germline, CDR1 is MGHDK and CDR2 is SYGVNS. CDR3: CASSENRGTYQETQYF. The CDR3 DNA follows: TGTGCCAGCAGTGAGAACAGGGGGACGTACCAAGAGACCCAGTACTTC.

The chain recombines TRBV18 with TRBJ2-1; TRBD1 agrees at 9 bases. Per the germline V gene, CDR1 is KGHSH and CDR2 is LQKENI. This CDR3 contains 13 residues. V dropped 6 bases and J dropped 7; count of bases not matched to a gene: 4. CDR3 protein: CASSGQGRNEQFF. The CDR3 DNA is TGTGCCAGCTCGGGACAGGGACGGAATGAGCAGTTCTTC.

The rearrangement uses TRBV6-5 and TRBJ1-1; TRBD1 is a possible D gene (6 bases). Deletions cut 6 bases from V and 2 bases from J, with 13 bases between. Germline-derived CDR1 and CDR2 are MNHEY and SVGAGI. The CDR3 runs to 14 residues. CDR3 loop: CASRTGQINTEAFF. As DNA, the CDR3 is TGTGCCAGCAGGACCGGACAGATAAACACTGAAGCTTTCTTT.

The chain recombines TRBV6-5 with TRBJ1-3; D unclear. The CDR3 length is 14 residues. The germline V gene encodes CDR1 MNHEY and CDR2 SVGAGI. V lost 7 bases, J lost 0 bases, and 10 bases lay in between. The CDR3 DNA reads as TGTGCCAGCATACCACGAGTCTCTGGAAACACCATATATTTT. Translated, it gives CASIPRVSGNTIYF.

The CDR3 DNA sequence: TGTGCCAGCAGCGTAGGGGGGCGGTCCACAGATACGCAGTATTTT. Its translation: CASSVGGRSTDTQYF. The chain combines TRBV9 with TRBJ2-3; D possibly corresponds to TRBD1 (6 bases). The CDR3 is 15 residues long. CDR1 and CDR2 (germline): SGDLS, YYNGEE. Trimming cost V 0 bases and J 2 bases, with 10 bases left between them.

This sequence joins TRBV28 and TRBJ2-5; 7 bases are shared with TRBD1. The ends lost 5 bases at V and 4 bases at J; junction bases unmatched: 4. The CDR3 has 13 amino acids. Germline V lookup: CDR1 MDHEN, CDR2 SYDVKM. This CDR3 reads CASSLRQGETQYF. The CDR3 coding sequence is TGTGCCAGCAGTCTAAGACAGGGAGAGACCCAGTACTTC.

J is TRBJ2-5 and V is TRBV10-3; D gene uncertain. The CDR3 is 13 amino acids. CDR1 ENHRY and CDR2 SYGVKD come from the germline V gene. Trimming removed 4 bases at V and 3 bases at J, with 9 bases between. The CDR3 nucleotides are TGTGCCATCAGTGGCCCCGAGAAAGAGACCCAGTACTTC. This translates into CAISGPEKETQYF.

This chain uses TRBV18 with TRBJ2-5; 8 positions agree with TRBD1. Germline CDR1 reads KGHSH; CDR2 reads LQKENI. This CDR3 contains 15 residues. The junction had 5 bases not matched to a gene; V was cut back by 3 bases and J by 2 bases. CDR3 amino acids: CASSPRRQGQETQYF. CDR3 nucleotide sequence: TGTGCCAGCTCACCGAGACGACAGGGGCAAGAGACCCAGTACTTC.

The chain links TRBV5-1 to TRBJ1-1, with 7 bases that match TRBD1. This CDR3 comprises 13 residues. Germline V lookup: CDR1 SGHRS, CDR2 YFSETQ. V trimming: 2 bases; J trimming: 6 bases; junction bases outside the gene matches: 4. The CDR3 protein is CASSFRGVAEAFF. Here the CDR3 DNA reads TGCGCCAGCAGCTTCAGGGGGGTGGCTGAAGCTTTCTTT. The full variable domain, its missing parts supplied by reference TRBV5-1 and TRBJ1-1, is KAGVTQTPRYLIKTRGQQVTLSCSPISGHRSVSWYQQTPGQGLQFLFEYFSETQRNKGNFPGRFSGRQFSNSRSEMNVSTLELGDSALYLCASSFRGVAEAFFGQGTRLTVV.

The V gene is TRBV30, the J gene TRBJ2-7, with D possibly being TRBD2 (5 bases). This CDR3 is 13 amino acids long. V shed 3 bases and J shed 4 bases, with 13 bases lying between them. CDR1 and CDR2 from the germline V gene are GTSNPN and SVGIG (reference sequence). The chain's CDR3 is CAWRREGTYEQYF. CDR3 sequence (DNA): TGTGCCTGGAGACGTGAGGGAACTTACGAGCAGTACTTC.

The chain combines TRBV5-4 with TRBJ2-7; 13 bases match TRBD2. CDR3 length: 17 amino acids. Germline CDR1 SGHNT, CDR2 YYREEE (reference sequence). V gave up 0 bases and J gave up 3 bases; unmatched junction bases: 6. Written as DNA, the CDR3 is TGTGCCAGCAGCTTGGGAAGGACTAGCGGGGGAGTCTACGAGCAGTACTTC. It encodes CASSLGRTSGGVYEQYF.

V usage is TRBV14 and J usage is TRBJ2-7, with 10 bases matching TRBD1. Per the germline V gene, CDR1 is SGHDN and CDR2 is FVKESK. CDR3 length equals 17 residues. The V and J ends lost 1 base and 7 bases, in that order; junction bases with no gene match: 13. Written as DNA, the CDR3 is TGTGCCAGCAGCCAAGTTGACAGGGGGCCCGATTGGATGGAGCAGTACTTC. Amino acids: CASSQVDRGPDWMEQYF.

This chain links TRBV15 with TRBJ2-1; D is unresolved. V was trimmed by 5 bases and J by 9 bases, leaving 11 bases between them. The CDR3 is made up of 12 amino acids. Per germline, CDR1 LNHNV and CDR2 YYDKDF (reference sequence). CDR3 residues: CATSPGDGEQFF. The CDR3 bases are TGTGCCACCAGCCCCGGAGATGGTGAGCAGTTCTTC.

The chain recombines TRBV6-2 or TRBV6-3 with TRBJ1-5; D remains unclear. The germline gives CDR1 MNHEY, CDR2 SVGEGT. Trimming removed 2 bases at V and 4 bases at J, with 15 bases between. This CDR3 comprises 16 residues. Here the CDR3 DNA reads TGTGCCAGCAGTTACATTCGGAGGACCTCGAATCAGCCCCAGCATTTT. Encoded protein: CASSYIRRTSNQPQHF.

CDR3 sequence (DNA): TGTGCCAGCAGCTTACTCCCGAACACTGAAGCTTTCTTT. Its translation is CASSLLPNTEAFF. The chain carries TRBV7-2 and TRBJ1-1; D unresolved. CDR3 size: 13 residues. Deletions cut 2 bases from V and 1 base from J, with 5 bases between. The V gene's germline CDR1 is SGHTA and CDR2 FQGNSA.

The chain carries TRBV20-1 and TRBJ1-2, with a possible D match to TRBD1 (5 bases). This CDR3 spans 11 amino acids. CDR1 and CDR2 from the germline V gene are DFQATT and SNEGSKA (reference sequence). CDR3 DNA: TGCAGCACGACAGAGAACTATGGCTACACCTTC. This codes for CSTTENYGYTF.

V gene TRBV19 combines with J gene TRBJ2-7; a possible D gene is TRBD2 (5 bases). The ends were cut back, 5 bases at V and 0 bases at J, with 11 bases in the middle. The CDR3 is 14 amino acids. Germline V gene data show CDR1 as LNHDA and CDR2 as SQIVND (reference sequence). CDR3 sequence: CASSLVANSYEQYF. The CDR3 DNA reads as TGTGCCAGTAGTCTTGTAGCGAACTCCTACGAGCAGTACTTC.

The chain has TRBV11-2 and TRBJ2-1; the match to TRBD1 covers 7 bases. Per germline, CDR1 SGHAT and CDR2 FQNNGV. The CDR3 is 15 amino acids. V was pared by 6 bases and J by 5 bases, with 10 bases of the junction left unmatched. This CDR3 is CASSPGTAVNNEQFF. The CDR3 nucleotides are TGTGCCAGCAGTCCCGGGACAGCAGTTAACAATGAGCAGTTCTTC.

The chain links TRBV18 to TRBJ2-5, with TRBD1 identical over 8 bases. From germline, CDR1 is KGHSH and CDR2 LQKENI. This CDR3 has 16 residues. The J segment lost 5 bases and the V segment lost 3 bases, leaving 11 bases of the junction unmatched. The DNA for the CDR3 is TGTGCCAGCTCACCGGGGACAGGATCAAGTTTGGAGACCCAGTACTTC. It specifies CASSPGTGSSLETQYF.

The genes are TRBV6-5 and TRBJ1-1, with 9 bases lining up with TRBD1. There are 14 residues in the CDR3. Germline V lookup: CDR1 MNHEY, CDR2 SVGAGI. With V trimmed by 2 bases and J by 4 bases, 2 bases remained unmatched. CDR3 protein: CASSYGQGRTEAFF. The CDR3 bases are TGTGCCAGCAGTTACGGACAGGGGCGCACTGAAGCTTTCTTT.